Here is one TCR beta chain with its context. Its antigen target is currently unknown. There are no base qualities to consult, and no much larger clone falls within one base. The donors were healthy, HIV-negative adults who had no recently reported acute infections or vaccinations. Every donor was a Caucasian adult residing in Nashville, Tennessee, USA. For unsorted samples, 90 million or so PBMCs were counted and genomic DNA was extracted with the QIAamp DNA Blood Mini kit. Blood was obtained by leukapheresis, after which PBMCs were separated by Ficoll-Histopaque density gradient centrifugation and cryopreserved in liquid nitrogen vapor phase. The data stem from a study of shared clonotypes between healthy human individuals (dated by TCRdb to the early 2020s). Describing the broader study: The cohort comprised a couple of women and three men aged 18 to 49 years. Blood TCR repertoires of roughly five healthy adults were deeply sequenced to estimate repertoire size and the extent of clonotype sharing between individuals. To increase sequencing depth and limit assay-specific biases, TCR repertoire library preparation and sequencing were carried out by different laboratories using diverse techniques. Leukapheresis yielded between about 0.85 and 10 billion PBMCs per donor. General findings and caveats noted by the study authors: Sampling was restricted to blood, and TCR repertoires in tissues likely differ from the TCR repertoires found in blood. Because the study included a small number of donors, the genetic and exposure-history diversity represented was limited. Based on pairwise subsampling, the degree of clonotype sharing among donors was expected to be affected by sequencing depth.

From the germline V gene, CDR1 is SQVTM and CDR2 is ANQGSEA. The CDR3, from cysteine to phenylalanine, totals 13 residues. Only the CDR3 DNA is retained, 39 bases long and in frame from the first base. Compared with germline, V lacks 7 bases and J lacks 5 bases; bases without a gene match: 8. TCR CDR3 regions were amplified from genomic DNA by multiplex PCR using the deep immunoSEQ assay. For each cell subset, the extracted genomic DNA was distributed evenly across all wells of several immunoSEQ 96-well plates, and each plate served as one replicate. Each replicate PCR for unsorted PBMC received 300 to 350 ng genomic DNA, equal to 30,000 to 35,000 T cell genomes. Unsorted PBMC genomic DNA was sequenced across ten immunoSEQ deep assay plates. Purified libraries were quantified with a Qubit 3.0 fluorometer, sized on a Bioanalyzer 2100, and re-quantified with the KAPA Library Quantification kit. Every immunoSEQ 96-well plate was sequenced on a separate single-read 150-cycle Illumina NextSeq 550 flow cell. The study's own analysis went as follows. The immunoSEQ output contained only junctional sequences without quality scores, so filtering could not match that applied to full-length reads. To assign V/J genes and CDR3, sequences were annotated using PyIR, a Python wrapper for IgBLAST v1.9, with IMGT germline references. Reads with weak V/J assignments (E-value above 1e-6), missing CDR3, stop codons, out-of-frame junctions, or ambiguous translated residues were removed. V3J clonotypes were defined as sequences sharing an identical inferred V gene, J gene, and CDR3 amino acid sequence. To compute the percentage overlap between repertoires, the number of shared unique clonotypes was divided by the size of the smaller repertoire. Three approaches were used to assess repertoire richness: RTK rarefaction, the Chao1 estimator, and Recon v2.1 estimates of unobserved clonotypes. The clones in this table, taken by TCRdb from immuneACCESS, are in-frame only. Not every clone is retained; where verified, under half of the shortfall comes from an unresolved V gene, and the cause of the rest is unknown. For V, J and clone size, that table is used; D and trimming come from the DNA. A total of hundreds of thousands of clones appear in this sample, around 78% of them only once. The top ten constitute about 12% of the sample.

The clonotype originates from a woman aged 40 to 50 in good health. Some clones in this sample may be carry-over from other donors' samples. The specimen sequenced was PBMCs. In this chain, TRBV29-1 is recombined with TRBJ2-3, and 8 bases in between align with TRBD1. The CDR3 reads CSGSQGGGDTQYF. The nucleotides are TGCAGCGGCTCACAGGGGGGAGGAGATACGCAGTATTTT.